Listed below are T cell receptor beta chains from one sample, sequenced in a study of CD8+CD57+ T cells in acquired aplastic anemia. TCRdb analysed the reads with MiXCR anew, one entry per CDR3 protein. Of 200,000 to 300,000 distinct CDR3 sequences in the sample, around 82% were seen once. Specimen: sorted CD4+, CD8+, or CD8+CD57+ T cells (not recorded which) from PBMCs. The source is a human donor with aplastic anemia. CDR3s include the opening cysteine and the closing phenylalanine or tryptophan. Each record gives: J gene, D gene, clone size, V gene, CDR3 DNA, CDR3 protein. The D gene is left open where the match is weak. Clone size is stated in some rows and not others, as once, few, many or a class when expanded.

>TRBJ2-3|TRBD1|NA|TRBV2
TGTGCCAGCAGGGAAGGGGGCACTAAGCAGCAGTTT
CASREGGTKQQF
>TRBJ1-1|TRBD1|many|TRBV27
TGTGCCAGCAGTAAGCTGTCGGACAGGGACACTGAAGCTTTCTTT
CASSKLSDRDTEAFF
>TRBJ1-4|NA|NA|TRBV4-1
TGCGTCAGCAGCCAAGAGTCGCCTCGGGGACAATGGGAGAGGAATGAAAAACTGCTTTTT
CVSSQESPRGQWERNEKLLF
>TRBJ2-5|TRBD2|NA|TRBV2
TGTGCCAGCAGCGGGGCCTCCCCGGGACTAGCGGGACAAGAGACCCAGTACTTC
CASSGASPGLAGQETQYF
>TRBJ1-5|NA|NA|TRBV27
TGTGCCAGCAGTTTCCACGACGGAATCAATCAGCCCCAGCATTTT
CASSFHDGINQPQHF
>TRBJ2-1|NA|once|TRBV5-6
TGTGCCAGCAGCTTGAGGGAGGTCTACAATGAGCAGTTCTTC
CASSLREVYNEQFF
>TRBJ2-2|NA|NA|TRBV12-3/TRBV12-4
TGTGCCAGCAGTTCAGGAGCCGGGGAGCTGTTTTTT
CASSSGAGELFF
>TRBJ2-1|TRBD1|NA|TRBV5-5
TGTGCCAGCAGCGTGGACAGGGTCCATGAGCAGTTCTTC
CASSVDRVHEQFF
>TRBJ2-1|TRBD2|NA|TRBV7-9
TGTGCCAGCAGCTTTCAAAGAAGCGGGGGGGCCTACAATGAGCAGTTCTTC
CASSFQRSGGAYNEQFF
>TRBJ2-7|TRBD2|once|TRBV9
TGTGCCAGCAGCCGGGAGGGGACGGAGGGCTACGATGAGTACTTC
CASSREGTEGYDEYF
>TRBJ1-1|NA|NA|TRBV7-8
TGTGCCAGCAGCCTACGGCCGGAGGGGAGCTACGGCTACTTCTTT
CASSLRPEGSYGYFF
>TRBJ2-1|NA|NA|TRBV7-9
TGTGCCAGCAGCTTAGTACCCGGGGAGCTGATTGTTGGACAGTTCTTC
CASSLVPGELIVGQFF
>TRBJ2-5|TRBD2|NA|TRBV5-5
TGTGCCAGCAGCTTGGGGACGGGGGGTATAGAGACCCAGTACTTC
CASSLGTGGIETQYF